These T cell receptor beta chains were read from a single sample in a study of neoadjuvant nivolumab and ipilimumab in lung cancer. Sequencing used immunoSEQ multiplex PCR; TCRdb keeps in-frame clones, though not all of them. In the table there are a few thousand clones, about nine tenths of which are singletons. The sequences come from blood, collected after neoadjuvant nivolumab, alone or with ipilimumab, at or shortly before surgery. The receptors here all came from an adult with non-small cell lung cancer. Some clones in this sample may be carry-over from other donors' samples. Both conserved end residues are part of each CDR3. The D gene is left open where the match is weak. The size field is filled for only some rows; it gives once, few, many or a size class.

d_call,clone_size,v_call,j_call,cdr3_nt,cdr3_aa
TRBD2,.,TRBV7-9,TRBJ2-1,TGTGCCAGCAGCTTGGGACTAGCGACCTACAATGAGCAGTTCTTC,CASSLGLATYNEQFF
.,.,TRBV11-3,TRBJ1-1,TGTGCCAGCAGCTTAGATCAGGCTACTGAAGCTTTCTTT,CASSLDQATEAFF
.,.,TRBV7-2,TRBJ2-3,TGTGCCAGCAGCTTAGCGGGAAATACGCAGTATTTT,CASSLAGNTQYF
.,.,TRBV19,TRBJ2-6,TGTGCCAGTTGCTCGGGGGCTTCTGGGGCCAACGTCCTGACTTTC,CASCSGASGANVLTF
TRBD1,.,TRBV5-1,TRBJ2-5,TGCGCCAGCAGCTTGGAGGACAGGAAGGCGGAGACCCAGTACTTC,CASSLEDRKAETQYF
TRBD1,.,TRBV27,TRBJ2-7,TGTGCCAGCAGTTCCCCGGGACAGGGAACCTACGAGCAGTACTTC,CASSSPGQGTYEQYF
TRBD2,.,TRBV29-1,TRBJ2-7,TGCAGCGTCGCCGGGACTAACGACCCCTACGAGCAGTACTTC,CSVAGTNDPYEQYF
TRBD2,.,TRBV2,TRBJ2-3,TGTGCCAGCAGGAAGATCAGCGGGACCACAGATACGCAGTATTTT,CASRKISGTTDTQYF
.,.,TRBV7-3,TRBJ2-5,TGTGCCAGCAGCTCCCTCGCTGGTCGGGAGACCCAGTACTTC,CASSSLAGRETQYF
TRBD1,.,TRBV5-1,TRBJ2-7,TGCGCCAGCTCCTCATACCGGACAGGCCTTACCTACGAGCAGTACTTC,CASSSYRTGLTYEQYF
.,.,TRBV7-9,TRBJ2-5,TGTGCCAGCACCTTTCTGGAGGGCGTCGAGACCCAGTACTTC,CASTFLEGVETQYF
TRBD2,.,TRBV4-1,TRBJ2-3,TGCGCCAGCAGCCAAGATGCCCAGCGGGAGCTCACAGATACGCAGTATTTT,CASSQDAQRELTDTQYF
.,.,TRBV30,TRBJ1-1,TGTGCCTGCTCCGGACAGTTGAACACTGAAGCTTTCTTT,CACSGQLNTEAFF
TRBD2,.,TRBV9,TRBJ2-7,TGTGCCAGCAGCCCAGGACTAGCGGATCCCTACGAGCAGTACTTC,CASSPGLADPYEQYF
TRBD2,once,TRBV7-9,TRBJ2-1,TGTGCCAGCAGCCCACGAGGGACTAGCGGTAACAATGAGCAGTTCTTC,CASSPRGTSGNNEQFF
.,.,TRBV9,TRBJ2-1,TGTGCCAGCAGCGTGAGCGCTTCCTACAATGAGCAGTTCTTC,CASSVSASYNEQFF
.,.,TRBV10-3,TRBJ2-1,TGTGCTCACAGGGGGGGGGCTAGGAATGAGCAGTTCTTC,CAHRGGARNEQFF
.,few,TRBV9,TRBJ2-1,TGTGCCAGCAGCGGGGGCTCCTACAATGAGCAGTTCTTC,CASSGGSYNEQFF
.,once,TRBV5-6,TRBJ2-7,TGTGCCAGCAGCTTTGCCCTGGGGGTTAGGGCCTACGAGCAGTACTTC,CASSFALGVRAYEQYF
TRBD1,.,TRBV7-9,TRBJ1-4,TGTGCCAGCAGCTCCGGGACAGGGAATGAAAAACTGTTTTTT,CASSSGTGNEKLFF
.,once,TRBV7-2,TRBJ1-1,TGTGCCAGCAACGCAGATCCGATGAACACTGAAGCTTTCTTT,CASNADPMNTEAFF
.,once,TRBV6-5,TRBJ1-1,TGTGCCAGCAGCCTTTCTCAGAACACTGAAGCTTTCTTT,CASSLSQNTEAFF
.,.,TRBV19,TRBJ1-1,TGTGCCAGTAGGCTCAGGGGAATGAACACTGAAGCTTTCTTT,CASRLRGMNTEAFF
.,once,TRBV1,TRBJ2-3,TGCACCAGCAGCCGGGGACTAGCGGGGCTAGATACGCAGTATTTT,CTSSRGLAGLDTQYF
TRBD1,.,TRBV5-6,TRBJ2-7,TGTGCCAGCAGCTTGGGGGGGACAGGGGTCTACGAGCAGTACTTC,CASSLGGTGVYEQYF
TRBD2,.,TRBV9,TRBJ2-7,TGTGCCAGCAGCGGAACCCTAGCGGGGTACGAGCAGTACTTC,CASSGTLAGYEQYF
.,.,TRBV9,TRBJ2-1,TGTGCCAGCAGCGTCGACGGAAGGGATGAGCAGTTCTTC,CASSVDGRDEQFF
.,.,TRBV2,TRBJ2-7,TGTGCCAGCAGTGACGCGTTTTCCTACGAGCAGTACTTC,CASSDAFSYEQYF
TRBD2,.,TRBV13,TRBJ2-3,TGTGCCAGCAGCTTACGGACTAGCGGGAGGGCGACAGATACGCAGTATTTT,CASSLRTSGRATDTQYF
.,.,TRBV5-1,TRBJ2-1,TGCGCCAGCAGCTTGGAGGGAAGCTCCTACAATGAGCAGTTCTTC,CASSLEGSSYNEQFF
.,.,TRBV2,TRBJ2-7,TGTGCCAGCAGTGAAGTCGGGTACGAGCAGTACTTC,CASSEVGYEQYF
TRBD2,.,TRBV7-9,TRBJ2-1,TGTGCCAGCAGCCGCTCCGGACTAGCGGGAGTTACTGAGCAGTTCTTC,CASSRSGLAGVTEQFF
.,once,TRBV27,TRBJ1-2,TGTGCCAGCAGTCTATGGACTGGGGATGGCTACACCTTC,CASSLWTGDGYTF
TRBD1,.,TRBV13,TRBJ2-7,TGTGCCAGCAGCCCCGGACAGGGCTTCTACGAGCAGTACTTC,CASSPGQGFYEQYF
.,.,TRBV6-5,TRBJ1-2,TGTGCCAGCAGACAGGACCTTAACTATGGCTACACCTTC,CASRQDLNYGYTF